Included here is one T cell receptor (beta chain) sequence, with context. TCRdb keeps only in-frame clones here, not all; method: immunoSEQ multiplex PCR. The sample lists some 76,000 clones; around nine tenths were seen once. V lost 2 bases, J lost 1 base, and 11 bases lay in between. The V gene's germline CDR1 is KGHSH and CDR2 LQKENI. CDR3 length: 15 residues. The data are from a study of OX40 agonist ivuxolimab in advanced cancers. The V gene is TRBV18, the J gene TRBJ2-5, with D maybe TRBD1 (5 bases). The sample was CD4+ or CD8+ T cells sorted from blood, taken in a trial of the OX40 agonist ivuxolimab. The receptor comes from an adult with an advanced solid tumor such as melanoma, head and neck, liver or kidney cancer. CDR3 nucleotides: TGTGCCAGCTCACCAAACCAGGGTGGCCAAGAGACCCAGTACTTC. Translation gives CASSPNQGGQETQYF.